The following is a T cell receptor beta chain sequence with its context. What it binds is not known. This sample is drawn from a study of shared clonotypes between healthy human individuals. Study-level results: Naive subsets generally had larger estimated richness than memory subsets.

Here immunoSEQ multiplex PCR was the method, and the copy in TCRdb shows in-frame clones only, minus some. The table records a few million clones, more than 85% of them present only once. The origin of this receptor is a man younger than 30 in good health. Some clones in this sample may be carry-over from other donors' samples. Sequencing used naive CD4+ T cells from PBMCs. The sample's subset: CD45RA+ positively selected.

The CDR3 is CASSYTAGYETQYF. Here the CDR3 DNA reads TGTGCCAGCAGTTACACCGCGGGATATGAGACCCAGTACTTC. The chain recombines TRBV6-5 with TRBJ2-5, with D tentatively TRBD2 (6 bases). The CDR3 is 14 residues long. Per germline, CDR1 MNHEY and CDR2 SVGAGI. V gave up 2 bases and J gave up 5 bases, with 12 bases separating them.